This TCR beta chain is drawn from a study of regulatory T cells in long-lasting Graves disease. The study, taken as a whole, reports: The study found lower TCR diversity in persistent Graves' patients than in newly diagnosed ones. Persistent disease preferred TRBV28, TRBJ1-2 and TRBJ2-5; new disease, TRBV20-1 and TRBJ2-1.

The time point is: newly diagnosed GD, antithyroid drugs for less than 3 months. With RNA extracted from PBMCs as input, the TCR library was made. As a group, patients came from one endocrinology department in Xi'an, China. This clonotype was found a few times. The target antigen is unknown. A read error may produce the germline difference seen at one junction end. Construction of the TCR beta libraries employed iRepertoire HTBI primers in conjunction with Arm-PCR of CDR3 regions. TCRdb reprocessed the multiplex PCR reads with MiXCR, giving one entry per CDR3 protein. The sample contains 450,000 to 650,000 distinct CDR3 sequences, 15% to 20% of which appear only once. The CDR3 runs 13 residues. CDR1 is SQVTM and CDR2 is ANQGSEA in the germline V gene. The same sample was also used in a study of T cells in Graves' hyperthyroidism and ophthalmopathy. From that paper: Those with hyperthyroidism were 18 to 65 years old, newly diagnosed, and ill for under 2 months.

J is TRBJ1-1 and V is TRBV29-1; D gene unclear. The sequenced sample was peripheral blood mononuclear cells (PBMCs), obtained at new diagnosis, from a patient treated with antithyroid drugs. The origin of this receptor is a woman aged 35-65 years with Graves disease. DNA for the CDR3: TGCAGCGTTGACAGAGTCATGAACACTGGAGCTTTCTTT. Amino acid sequence: CSVDRVMNTGAFF.